The 18 T cell receptor beta chains presented below share a single source sample, sequenced in a study of PD-1 blockade in classical Hodgkin lymphoma. Measured with immunoSEQ multiplex PCR; TCRdb has only the in-frame clones, and not every one. The sample yields 40,000 to 45,000 clones, roughly two thirds seen once. Time point defined: cycle 4 day 1 (C4D1), after less than seven weeks of nivolumab. Every single patient, without exception, relapsed after autologous stem cell transplantation, and brentuximab vedotin exposure varied. This sample comprised peripheral blood mononuclear cells (PBMCs), obtained before the fourth cycle of nivolumab. These receptors came from a human donor with classical Hodgkin lymphoma.

This rearrangement joins TRBV10-3 to TRBJ2-6; D may match TRBD1 or TRBD2 (5 bases each). Trimming cost V 4 bases and J 0 bases, with 16 bases left between them. Per germline, CDR1 ENHRY and CDR2 SYGVKD. The CDR3 is made up of 18 amino acids. The chain's CDR3 is CAISAQGVQSSGANVLTF. Here the CDR3 DNA reads TGTGCCATCAGTGCCCAGGGAGTGCAAAGCTCTGGGGCCAACGTCCTGACTTTC.

This clone was picked up a small number of times. The chain employs TRBV18 and TRBJ2-1; D not resolved. Looked up from germline, CDR1 is KGHSH and CDR2 is LQKENI. V was shortened by 3 bases and J by 13 bases, with 19 bases between the two germline ends. The length of the CDR3 is 14 residues. The CDR3 DNA reads as TGTGCCAGCTCACCCGAATCACCAGGTGGGTTTCAGTTCTTC. Amino acid sequence: CASSPESPGGFQFF.

V gene TRBV6-5 combines with J gene TRBJ1-1; no reliable D call. Germline V gene sequence: CDR1 MNHEY, CDR2 SVGAGI. The CDR3 contains 14 residues. The V and J ends lost 0 bases and 1 base respectively, with 6 bases between them. The CDR3 bases are TGTGCCAGCAGTTACTCGGGGAAGAACACTGAAGCTTTCTTT. Protein sequence: CASSYSGKNTEAFF.

In its sample, this clone was seen a few times. V usage is TRBV5-1 and J usage is TRBJ2-1; 9 bases line up with TRBD1. This CDR3 has 16 amino acids. Germline trimming cut 0 bases from V and 11 bases from J; bases unmatched to any gene: 12. Germline V CDR1 and CDR2: SGHRS, YFSETQ. Written as DNA, the CDR3 is TGCGCCAGCAGCTTGGCGGCCGGGACAGGGAGTTCGCAGCAGTTCTTC. This encodes CASSLAAGTGSSQQFF.

DNA for the CDR3: TGTGCCACCAGCAAGTACAGGGGGGACAATCAGCCCCAGCATTTT. Protein: CATSKYRGDNQPQHF. The V and J genes are TRBV15 and TRBJ1-5; 8 nucleotides agree with TRBD1. With 4 bases clipped from V and 3 bases from J, the junction kept 5 bases outside the gene matches. The CDR3 extends over 15 amino acids. Per the germline V gene, CDR1 is LNHNV and CDR2 is YYDKDF (reference sequence).

This chain connects TRBV27 to TRBJ2-3, with D possibly being TRBD1 or TRBD2 (7 bases each). V was pared by 5 bases and J by 9 bases, with 30 bases between. This CDR3 has 18 residues. The germline CDR1 and CDR2 sequences are MNHEY and SMNVEV (reference sequence). In DNA, the CDR3 is TGTGCCAGCAGTACCTTAGCGGTGCTCGACAGGGAGGGAGACACGCAGTATTTT. It translates to CASSTLAVLDREGDTQYF.

In this sample, this clone turned up once. V is TRBV7-9 and J is TRBJ1-3; D ambiguous. CDR1 is SEHNR and CDR2 is FQNEAQ in the germline V gene (reference sequence). The V gene lost 0 bases and the J gene lost 7 bases, with 16 bases spanning the gap. CDR3 length: 16 amino acids. The CDR3 sequence: CASSLAVGGDTNTIYF. The DNA of the CDR3 is TGTGCCAGCAGCTTAGCGGTGGGAGGTGATACGAACACCATATATTTT. Full variable domain (rest looked up from reference TRBV7-9 and TRBJ1-3): DTGVSQNPRHKITKRGQNVTFRCDPISEHNRLYWYRQTLGQGPEFLTYFQNEAQLEKSRLLSDRFSAERPKGSFSTLEIQRTEQGDSAMYLCASSLAVGGDTNTIYFGEGSWLTVV.

V and J are TRBV9 and TRBJ2-7; D possibly matches TRBD1 or TRBD2 (7 bases each). In germline, CDR1 is SGDLS, CDR2 YYNGEE. V was trimmed by 4 bases and J by 4 bases, leaving 18 bases between them. The CDR3 length is 15 residues. The CDR3 nucleotides are TGTGCCAGCAGCCTCAGGGGGGGGGCACTGTACGAGCAGTACTTC. Translated, it gives CASSLRGGALYEQYF.

The CDR3 nucleotides are TGTGCCAGCAGCTCAACGATTACACAGGGGGCAGCTTTCTTT. Its protein is CASSSTITQGAAFF. V and J are TRBV13 and TRBJ1-1; 9 bases fit TRBD1. V shed 4 bases and J 10 bases; nucleotides not matched to a gene: 10. The CDR3 spans 14 residues. The germline CDR1 and CDR2 sequences are PRHDT and FYEKMQ (reference sequence).

The rearrangement links TRBV14 to TRBJ2-7; D is undetermined. V lost 4 bases and J lost 6, with 7 bases in between. The germline V gene encodes CDR1 SGHDN and CDR2 FVKESK. This CDR3 has 11 residues. The CDR3 DNA follows: TGTGCCAGCAGCCCGGGCCTCGAGCAGTACTTC. The encoded protein is CASSPGLEQYF.

The V call is TRBV4-3, the J call TRBJ1-4; 7 nucleotides agree with TRBD1. The CDR3 extends over 16 amino acids. Looked up from germline, CDR1 is LGHNA and CDR2 is YSLEER. J gave up 6 bases and V 4 bases, and 11 bases lay outside the gene matches. CDR3 residues: CASSLNDRADDEKLFF. CDR3 bases: TGCGCCAGCAGCCTAAATGACAGGGCGGATGATGAAAAACTGTTTTTT.

The chain is built from TRBV30 and TRBJ2-5; a possible D gene is TRBD1 (6 bases). The closer fit of TRBJ2-7 to the DNA end suggests the J call may be wrong. Germline-derived CDR1 and CDR2 are GTSNPN and SVGIG (reference sequence). The CDR3 has 14 amino acids. Here the CDR3 reads CAWSIKDSSYEQYF. The DNA of the CDR3 is TGTGCCTGGAGTATTAAGGACAGCTCCTACGAGCAGTACTTC.

This clone has more than one count but fewer than ten. The V call is TRBV28, the J call TRBJ2-4, with 8 bases that match TRBD1. The CDR3 sequence is 15 residues long. J gave up 7 bases and V 5 bases, and 10 bases lay outside the gene matches. Germline-derived CDR1 and CDR2 are MDHEN and SYDVKM. CDR3 sequence reads: CASSARTGLGNIQYF. CDR3 coding DNA: TGTGCCAGCAGTGCCAGGACAGGGTTGGGGAACATTCAGTACTTC.

J is TRBJ1-4 and V is TRBV11-2; the match to TRBD1 covers 9 bases. Germline trimming cut 2 bases from V and 4 bases from J; bases unmatched to any gene: 5. The CDR3 is 16 amino acids. Germline CDR1 SGHAT, CDR2 FQNNGV. The DNA of the CDR3 is TGTGCCAGCAGCTTATGGGGACAGGGCCTTAATGAAAAACTGTTTTTT. It yields the protein CASSLWGQGLNEKLFF.

The rearrangement links TRBV7-2 to TRBJ1-2; D gene ambiguous. V dropped 3 bases and J dropped 8 bases, with 13 bases sitting between them. The CDR3 has 13 residues. Germline V gene sequence: CDR1 SGHTA, CDR2 FQGNSA. The CDR3 sequence: CASSFVRAGGYTF. The DNA of the CDR3 is TGTGCCAGCAGCTTCGTTCGCGCGGGCGGCTACACCTTC.

The V and J genes are TRBV27 and TRBJ2-3; possible D gene TRBD1, 6 bases. Trimming pared 8 bases from V and 6 bases from J, leaving 18 bases between. Germline lookup yields CDR1 MNHEY and CDR2 SMNVEV (reference sequence). The CDR3 is 14 amino acids. The CDR3 spells CASHTRGSGDTQYF. CDR3 sequence (DNA): TGTGCCAGCCACACGAGGGGGTCGGGGGATACGCAGTATTTT.

This chain joins TRBV28 and TRBJ1-1, with D maybe TRBD1 (6 bases). This CDR3 is built from 14 residues. Germline V lookup: CDR1 MDHEN, CDR2 SYDVKM. Trimming took off 6 bases at V and 1 base at J, with 12 bases between the two ends. DNA for the CDR3: TGTGCCAGCAGCTCCGGACAGACGAACACTGAAGCTTTCTTT. Its protein is CASSSGQTNTEAFF.

The CDR3 loop is CASGRGNTIYF. The CDR3 coding sequence is TGTGCCAGCGGTAGGGGAAACACCATATATTTT. V gene TRBV6-8 combines with J gene TRBJ1-3; D not certain. The CDR3 contains 11 residues. V dropped 8 bases and J dropped 4 bases, with 6 bases sitting between them. Germline-derived CDR1 and CDR2 are MNHGY and SAAAGT.